The T cell receptor (beta chain) under discussion was sequenced for a study of pediatric ulcerative colitis. Looking at the study overall: Ulcerative colitis patients had pancolitis or left-sided colitis, with confirming histology.

This CDR3 is built from 12 residues. Germline V gene lookup returns CDR1 KGHSH and CDR2 LQKENI. Trimming removed 2 bases from V and 10 bases from J, with 6 bases in between. Concerning this clone: Its cognate antigen is unknown. Additional DNA sequences in this sample encode the identical CDR3.

Sequencing used immunoSEQ multiplex PCR; TCRdb keeps in-frame clones, though not all of them. The sample shows tens of thousands of clones, about 75% of them seen only once. The rectum was sampled with one to two pinch biopsies at colonoscopy. Findings and caveats of the study: Acute severe colitis showed lower rectal diversity from clonal expansions. Two patients had blood samples with substantially reduced template counts. Repertoires came from total lymphocyte DNA, so rare subsets like regulatory T cells may be missed.

The source is a boy younger than 18 with severe ulcerative colitis. The chain joins TRBV18 to TRBJ1-6; D uncertain. Material for sequencing was gut tissue. CDR3 sequence (DNA): TGTGCCAGCTCACCATCTGAGTCACCCCTCCACTTT. Protein: CASSPSESPLHF.